This entry lists 9 T cell receptor beta chains sequenced from one sample in a study of blood T cell repertoires in COVID-19. Produced via immunoSEQ multiplex PCR; TCRdb's table is partial and in-frame only. The data contain 150,000 to 200,000 clones, approximately 81% of them singletons. The sample consisted of peripheral blood. The source of these receptors is an elderly woman with active or convalescent COVID-19.

The J gene is TRBJ2-7, the V gene TRBV3-1 (or the pseudogene TRBV3-2), with TRBD2 matching 11 bases. The trim removed 2 bases at V and 4 bases at J, leaving 4 bases unmatched. Per the germline V gene, CDR1 is LGHDT and CDR2 is YNNKEL (reference sequence). The CDR3 runs 15 residues. CDR3 loop: CASSQSLAGGYEQYF. CDR3 nucleotide sequence: TGTGCCAGCAGCCAAAGTCTAGCGGGAGGATACGAGCAGTACTTC.

This clone was observed at least ten times. The chain links TRBV6-5 to TRBJ2-3, with 8 bases matching TRBD2. CDR1 and CDR2 (germline): MNHEY, SVGAGI. The trim removed 2 bases at V and 2 bases at J, leaving 3 bases unmatched. CDR3 length: 15 amino acids. CDR3 loop: CASSYIAGPTDTQYF. The CDR3 region has the DNA TGTGCCAGCAGTTACATAGCGGGGCCCACAGATACGCAGTATTTT.

The chain combines TRBV2 with TRBJ2-2; tentatively, D is TRBD2 (7 bases). The CDR3 is 15 residues long. Trimming removed 7 bases from V and 5 bases from J, with 17 bases in between. Germline loops: CDR1 SNHLY, CDR2 FYNNEI. This CDR3 reads CASILGGAGTGELFF. Written as DNA, the CDR3 is TGTGCCAGCATCCTGGGGGGGGCAGGGACCGGGGAGCTGTTTTTT. Supplemented by reference TRBV2 and TRBJ2-2, the full variable domain reads EPEVTQTPSHQVTQMGQEVILRCVPISNHLYFYWYRQILGQKVEFLVSFYNNEISEKSEIFDDQFSVERPDGSNFTLKIRSTKLEDSAMYFCASILGGAGTGELFFGEGSRLTVL.

In its sample, this clone was seen many times. This sequence joins TRBV5-4 and TRBJ1-1; the match to TRBD1 covers 8 bases. The V gene's germline CDR1 is SGHNT and CDR2 YYREEE (reference sequence). J lost 4 bases, V lost 2 bases, and 1 base had no gene match. The CDR3 loop spans 13 amino acids. CDR3 sequence: CASSFDRGTEAFF. DNA of the CDR3: TGTGCCAGCAGCTTTGACAGGGGCACTGAAGCTTTCTTT.

This clone came up once. The gene calls are TRBV15 and TRBJ1-4; 8 bases map to TRBD1. The germline V gene encodes CDR1 LNHNV and CDR2 YYDKDF (reference sequence). V was clipped by 5 bases and J by 15 bases; unmatched bases: 20. The CDR3 extends over 16 amino acids. DNA for the CDR3: TGTGCCACCAGCGACCTCATAGGAGACAGGGGCCGACGGGTGTTTTTT. It translates to CATSDLIGDRGRRVFF. The whole variable domain, remainder taken from reference TRBV15 and TRBJ1-4, is DAMVIQNPRYQVTQFGKPVTLSCSQTLNHNVMYWYQQKSSQAPKLLFHYYDKDFNNEADTPDNFQSRRPNTSFCFLDIRSPGLGDTAMYLCATSDLIGDRGRRVFFGSGTQLSVL.

V usage is TRBV19 and J usage is TRBJ2-7; 8 nucleotides agree with TRBD1. The CDR3 length is 14 residues. V lost 4 bases and J lost 1; bases outside the gene matches: 3. Germline V gene sequence: CDR1 LNHDA, CDR2 SQIVND (reference sequence). CDR3: CASSTTGGSYEQYF. CDR3 nucleotides: TGTGCCAGTAGTACTACAGGGGGTTCCTACGAGCAGTACTTC.

The CDR3 loop is CAARGGDYGYTF. The CDR3 coding sequence is TGTGCCGCAAGGGGCGGGGACTATGGCTACACCTTC. The genes are TRBV19 and TRBJ1-2; a weak D match, TRBD1 (5 bases). Germline V lookup: CDR1 LNHDA, CDR2 SQIVND (reference sequence). The length of the CDR3 is 12 residues. Trimming shortened V by 11 bases and J by 3 bases, and 13 bases separated the two germline ends.

The J gene is TRBJ2-3, the V gene TRBV2; the match to TRBD2 covers 11 bases. Germline trimming cut 4 bases from V and 3 bases from J; bases unmatched to any gene: 6. The CDR3 totals 16 residues. Germline CDR1 SNHLY, CDR2 FYNNEI. The CDR3 region has the DNA TGTGCCAGCAGTGTTCTAGCGGGAGGTGGTACAGATACGCAGTATTTT. Amino acid sequence: CASSVLAGGGTDTQYF.

The J gene is TRBJ1-3, the V gene TRBV30, with D hard to call. The CDR3 length is 14 residues. Germline V lookup: CDR1 GTSNPN, CDR2 SVGIG (reference sequence). V gave up 0 bases and J gave up 4 bases, with 10 bases separating them. The CDR3 loop is CAWSVYVGGNTIYF. DNA of the CDR3: TGTGCCTGGAGTGTATATGTTGGCGGAAACACCATATATTTT.